The 15 T cell receptor beta chains given below trace back to one sample, sequenced in a study of T cell responses to AZD1222 COVID-19 vaccine. Assay: immunoSEQ multiplex PCR; the TCRdb copy retains only in-frame clones and omits some. The table records some 170,000 clones, around 94% of them present only once. This sample comprised peripheral blood, obtained on day 0 of AZD1222 vaccination. These receptors came from an adult in good health.

J is TRBJ1-2 and V is TRBV7-9; D not resolved. CDR1 SEHNR and CDR2 FQNEAQ come from the germline V gene (reference sequence). This CDR3 has 16 residues. V lost 10 bases to trimming and J lost 4 bases, with 25 bases between them. CDR3 loop: CATAGVRVTRGYGYTF. The CDR3 DNA reads as TGTGCCACCGCAGGCGTCCGGGTAACACGGGGCTATGGCTACACCTTC.

The rearrangement uses TRBV28 and TRBJ1-1; D unresolved. The CDR3 covers 13 residues. CDR1 and CDR2 (germline): MDHEN, SYDVKM. V was cut by 3 bases and J by 0 bases, with 5 bases left in between. The CDR3 loop is CASSLIMNTEAFF. The CDR3 DNA is TGTGCCAGCAGTTTGATTATGAACACTGAAGCTTTCTTT.

This clone appeared once. V and J are TRBV9 and TRBJ2-7; 7 bases agree with TRBD2. Germline V gene sequence: CDR1 SGDLS, CDR2 YYNGEE. V lost 4 bases to trimming and J lost 4 bases; unmatched junction nucleotides: 8. CDR3 size: 14 residues. CDR3: CASSLQPGGYEQYF. The CDR3, as DNA: TGTGCCAGCAGCCTACAACCCGGGGGGTACGAGCAGTACTTC.

The gene calls are TRBV9 and TRBJ1-4; 7 nucleotides align to TRBD1. This CDR3 is 16 amino acids long. CDR1 SGDLS and CDR2 YYNGEE come from the germline V gene. V dropped 0 bases and J dropped 7; count of bases not matched to a gene: 9. The CDR3 DNA follows: TGTGCCAGCAGCGTAGGACAGGGCCAGGGAGTTGAAAAACTGTTTTTT. Translation: CASSVGQGQGVEKLFF.

The gene calls are TRBV2 and TRBJ2-7, with a tentative D call TRBD2 (5 bases). There are 17 residues in the CDR3. Germline CDR1 and CDR2: SNHLY and FYNNEI. Trimming took off 0 bases at V and 1 base at J, with 16 bases between the two ends. This chain's CDR3 is CASSEAPLAAASYEQYF. The DNA for the CDR3 is TGTGCCAGCAGTGAAGCGCCTTTGGCAGCGGCTTCCTACGAGCAGTACTTC.

V usage is TRBV7-9 and J usage is TRBJ2-2; D is undetermined. The CDR3 length is 17 residues. Trimming removed 3 bases from V and 5 bases from J, with 19 bases in between. Germline-derived CDR1 and CDR2 are SEHNR and FQNEAQ (reference sequence). The CDR3 bases are TGTGCCAGCAGCTTCGACCTAGGTAGCCGGAGAACCGGGGAGCTGTTTTTT. Protein sequence: CASSFDLGSRRTGELFF.

The chain couples TRBV2 to TRBJ2-3; 7 nucleotides agree with TRBD2. The V gene end was trimmed by 6 bases and the J gene end by 2 bases; junction bases not matched to a gene: 5. Germline V gene data show CDR1 as SNHLY and CDR2 as FYNNEI. CDR3 length: 14 residues. The DNA of the CDR3 is TGTGCCAGCAGAGCGGGACTAAACACAGATACGCAGTATTTT. Translating gives CASRAGLNTDTQYF. Filled out from reference TRBV2 and TRBJ2-3, the complete variable domain reads EPEVTQTPSHQVTQMGQEVILRCVPISNHLYFYWYRQILGQKVEFLVSFYNNEISEKSEIFDDQFSVERPDGSNFTLKIRSTKLEDSAMYFCASRAGLNTDTQYFGPGTRLTVL.

In nucleotides, the CDR3 is TGTGCCAGCAGACCGACGGGGGCTCAGCCCCAGCATTTT. Encoded protein: CASRPTGAQPQHF. The chain combines TRBV12-3 or TRBV12-4 with TRBJ1-5; maybe TRBD1 (6 bases). Deletions cut 6 bases from V and 6 bases from J, with 12 bases between. The CDR3 contains 13 residues.

The V call is TRBV27, the J call TRBJ1-6, with 7 bases aligning to TRBD1. The V and J ends lost 5 bases and 9 bases, in that order; junction bases with no gene match: 10. The germline CDR1 and CDR2 sequences are MNHEY and SMNVEV (reference sequence). The CDR3 loop spans 15 amino acids. CDR3 coding DNA: TGTGCCAGCAGTACCCGTGGCAGGGGGACTTCACCCCTCCACTTT. Translation gives CASSTRGRGTSPLHF.

This clone has just a few counts. The V gene is TRBV30, the J gene TRBJ1-4, with 8 bases aligning to TRBD1. The CDR3 contains 14 residues. Germline-derived CDR1 and CDR2 are GTSNPN and SVGIG (reference sequence). V gave up 0 bases and J gave up 7 bases; unmatched junction bases: 4. CDR3 in amino acids: CAWSVDRGGEKLFF. CDR3 nucleotide sequence: TGTGCCTGGAGTGTAGACAGGGGAGGTGAAAAACTGTTTTTT. Full variable domain (rest looked up from reference TRBV30 and TRBJ1-4): SQTIHQWPATLVQPVGSPLSLECTVEGTSNPNLYWYRQAAGRGLQLLFYSVGIGQISSEVPQNLSASRPQDRQFILSSKKLLLSDSGFYLCAWSVDRGGEKLFFGSGTQLSVL.

The genes are TRBV27 and TRBJ1-2; TRBD1 matches at 7 bases. Germline CDR1 MNHEY, CDR2 SMNVEV (reference sequence). V shed 6 bases, J shed 4 bases, and the junction held 14 bases outside the gene matches. The CDR3 runs 16 residues. CDR3 bases: TGTGCCAGCAGGGAGCTGGGACAGTTCCCGCGCTATGGCTACACCTTC. This translates into CASRELGQFPRYGYTF.

The chain is built from TRBV2 and TRBJ2-1, with 7 bases aligning to TRBD2. The CDR3 spans 14 residues. The germline V gene encodes CDR1 SNHLY and CDR2 FYNNEI. V dropped 4 bases and J dropped 2; count of bases not matched to a gene: 2. Here the CDR3 DNA reads TGTGCCAGCAGTGGGCTAGCGGCCTACAATGAGCAGTTCTTC. As protein: CASSGLAAYNEQFF.

This chain connects TRBV11-2 to TRBJ1-6; 9 bases align to TRBD1. From germline, CDR1 is SGHAT and CDR2 FQNNGV. The V and J ends lost 3 bases and 0 bases, in that order; junction bases with no gene match: 6. The CDR3 contains 18 residues. CDR3 sequence: CASSFGQGLRSYNSPLHF. The CDR3 bases are TGTGCCAGCAGCTTTGGACAGGGGCTTCGCTCCTATAATTCACCCCTCCACTTT.

The chain links TRBV21-1 to TRBJ2-3; TRBD2, as called in the table, went unchecked against the DNA. TRBV21-1 is designated a pseudogene. The CDR3 is made up of 14 amino acids. CDR3 loop: CASSNAGTSGTQYF. CDR3 nucleotides: TGTGCCAGCAGCAACGCCGGGACTAGCGGGACGCAGTATTTT.

The chain combines TRBV2 with TRBJ1-2; D perhaps matches TRBD1 (6 bases). The CDR3 is 13 amino acids. The V end was cut by 4 bases, the J end by 2 bases, with 8 bases between. Germline V CDR1 and CDR2: SNHLY, FYNNEI. The CDR3 coding sequence is TGTGCCAGCAGTGTCGACAGGAACTATGGCTACACCTTC. Translation gives CASSVDRNYGYTF.